One and the same sample provided the 9 T cell receptor beta chains below, sequenced in a study of PD-1 blockade in mismatch repair-deficient tumors (dated by TCRdb to 2015 to 2018). The library was generated by the immunoSEQ multiplex PCR assay. Entries here come from immuneACCESS through TCRdb and include only in-frame sequences with V and J called. Some clones fail to appear in such tables; in the studies checked, an unresolved V gene covers under half of the shortfall, and the cause of the remainder is unknown. For this sample the table gives tens of thousands of clones, of which over 70% were detected only once. In total, the top ten clones hold roughly 2.7% of the sample. The time point label on this specimen signifies: peripheral blood 12 weeks after first pembrolizumab dose. Source: peripheral blood, taken 12 weeks after starting pembrolizumab. All receptors derive from an adult with mismatch repair-deficient cancer.

The V and J genes are TRBV7-2 and TRBJ1-1; D gene ambiguous. Looked up from germline, CDR1 is SGHTA and CDR2 is FQGNSA. This CDR3 is 12 amino acids long. V was pared by 5 bases and J by 5 bases, with 9 bases between. CDR3 sequence: CASSPGGTEAFF. CDR3 coding DNA: TGTGCCAGCAGCCCCGGCGGAACTGAAGCTTTCTTT.

The rearrangement joins TRBV29-1 to TRBJ2-1; 8 bases fit TRBD2. The CDR3 has 15 amino acids. CDR1 and CDR2 from the germline V gene are SQVTM and ANQGSEA. V lost 2 bases to trimming and J lost 3 bases; unmatched junction nucleotides: 6. CDR3 sequence reads: CSVEPPGLGYNEQFF. CDR3 nucleotide sequence: TGCAGCGTTGAACCTCCGGGACTAGGCTACAATGAGCAGTTCTTC.

This clone has just one count. The chain employs TRBV21-1 and TRBJ2-7; no check of the table's D call, TRBD1, against the DNA was made. TRBV21-1 is flagged as a pseudogene. CDR3 size: 13 residues. CDR3 DNA: TGTGCCAGCCCGTGGACAGACCGCTACGAGCAGTACTTC. Amino acids: CASPWTDRYEQYF.

This clone was counted a single time. The chain links TRBV30 to TRBJ1-3; 9 positions agree with TRBD1. This CDR3 comprises 13 residues. J gave up 6 bases and V 1 base, and 1 base lay outside the gene matches. Germline V gives CDR1 GTSNPN, CDR2 SVGIG (reference sequence). The CDR3, as DNA: TGTGCCTGGAGTGGGACAGGGGTAAACACCATATATTTT. It codes for CAWSGTGVNTIYF.

The chain joins TRBV5-5 to TRBJ1-4; D is uncertain. The CDR3 extends over 14 amino acids. Per germline, CDR1 SGHKS and CDR2 YYEKEE (reference sequence). Trimming cost V 0 bases and J 3 bases, with 6 bases left between them. The CDR3 protein is CASSLGIANEKLFF. For the CDR3, the DNA is TGTGCCAGCAGCTTGGGAATCGCTAATGAAAAACTGTTTTTT.

The chain joins TRBV11-3 to TRBJ2-1; possibly TRBD2 for D (7 bases). The V gene's germline CDR1 is SGHNT and CDR2 YENEEA. This CDR3 region has 16 residues. V dropped 0 bases and J dropped 3 bases, with 12 bases sitting between them. CDR3 sequence reads: CASSLDWEGGYNEQFF. CDR3 coding DNA: TGTGCCAGCAGCTTAGATTGGGAGGGGGGCTACAATGAGCAGTTCTTC.

The chain recombines TRBV5-1 with TRBJ2-1, with 11 bases that match TRBD2. The CDR3 loop spans 17 amino acids. Trimming at V came to 4 bases and at J to 5 bases, leaving 11 bases not matched to a gene. Germline V lookup: CDR1 SGHRS, CDR2 YFSETQ. This chain's CDR3 is CASSPTLTSGMDNEQFF. The CDR3 DNA reads as TGCGCCAGCAGCCCAACTTTGACTAGCGGGATGGACAATGAGCAGTTCTTC.

The chain carries TRBV7-2 and TRBJ2-5; a weak D match, TRBD1 (7 bases). Between the trimmed V and J ends, which lost 1 base and 5 bases, there was a span of 14 bases. This CDR3 is 15 amino acids long. In germline, CDR1 is SGHTA, CDR2 FQGNSA. DNA of the CDR3: TGTGCCAGCAGCTTAGAGGAGGGGGCCCGGGAGACCCAGTACTTC. Its translation is CASSLEEGARETQYF.

J is TRBJ2-1 and V is TRBV5-6, with unresolved D. Germline CDR1 and CDR2: SGHDT and YYEEEE. V was shortened by 0 bases and J by 4 bases, with 11 bases between the two germline ends. The length of the CDR3 is 15 residues. The CDR3 loop reads CASSLALVEYNEQFF. The CDR3 nucleotides read TGTGCCAGCAGCTTGGCCTTAGTGGAATACAATGAGCAGTTCTTC.